A selection of T cell receptor beta chains follows, all from one sample in a study of beta chain features in type 1 diabetes. Here immunoSEQ multiplex PCR was the method, and the copy in TCRdb shows in-frame clones only, minus some. Here the sample spans about half a million clones, about 32% being singletons. Sequences were obtained from naive CD4+ T cells from blood. These TCRs come from a man between 18 and 35 years old in good health. CDR3s include the opening cysteine and the closing phenylalanine or tryptophan. The order of the fields is V gene, clone size, J gene, D gene, CDR3 protein, CDR3 DNA. A D gene is named only where the DNA matches it firmly. Expanded clones are given a class, and other clones once, few, many or no size at all.

TRBV10-3	-	TRBJ2-7	TRBD1	CAISNQGAIYEQYF	TGTGCCATCAGTAACCAGGGGGCGATCTACGAGCAGTACTTC
TRBV18	-	TRBJ2-3	TRBD2	CASSLLLAGGGDTQYF	TGTGCCAGCTCACTATTACTAGCGGGAGGCGGAGATACGCAGTATTTT
TRBV4-1	few	TRBJ2-4	TRBD2	CASSPSRGEGLAKNIQYF	TGCGCCAGCAGCCCGTCCCGCGGGGAGGGCCTAGCCAAAAACATTCAGTACTTC
TRBV28	few	TRBJ2-1	-	CASVPGGSSYNEQFF	TGTGCCAGCGTCCCCGGAGGGAGCTCCTACAATGAGCAGTTCTTC
TRBV25-1	-	TRBJ2-7	-	CASSESGRRYEQYF	TGTGCCAGCAGTGAATCGGGCAGGAGGTACGAGCAGTACTTC
TRBV29-1	-	TRBJ2-5	-	CSVAWDFAETQYF	TGCAGCGTTGCTTGGGACTTTGCAGAGACCCAGTACTTC
TRBV29-1	few	TRBJ2-3	-	CSVPGPDTQYF	TGCAGCGTCCCAGGTCCAGATACGCAGTATTTT
TRBV30	few	TRBJ2-5	-	CAWSVWDPQETQYF	TGTGCCTGGAGTGTGTGGGACCCGCAAGAGACCCAGTACTTC
TRBV28	few	TRBJ2-7	TRBD1	CASSPPGQGRRYEQYF	TGTGCCAGCAGTCCCCCGGGACAGGGGAGGAGGTACGAGCAGTACTTC
TRBV4-1	-	TRBJ2-4	-	CASSQQGLAKNIQYF	TGCGCCAGCAGCCAACAGGGGTTAGCCAAAAACATTCAGTACTTC
TRBV10-3	-	TRBJ1-2	-	CAISEPLSGYTF	TGTGCCATCAGTGAGCCCCTCTCTGGCTACACCTTC
TRBV29-1	few	TRBJ2-1	-	CSVGGSSYNEQFF	TGCAGCGTTGGGGGCAGTTCCTACAATGAGCAGTTCTTC
TRBV18	-	TRBJ2-7	-	CASSPGVQTEQYF	TGTGCCAGCTCACCAGGGGTCCAAACCGAGCAGTACTTC
TRBV30	-	TRBJ2-7	-	CAWKSSREQYF	TGTGCCTGGAAGTCAAGTCGGGAGCAGTACTTC
TRBV25-1	few	TRBJ2-1	-	CASREVGPYNEQFF	TGTGCCAGCAGGGAGGTAGGCCCCTACAATGAGCAGTTCTTC
TRBV16	-	TRBJ2-7	TRBD2	CASSDTSGRAYEQYF	TGTGCCAGCAGCGATACTAGCGGGAGGGCCTACGAGCAGTACTTC
TRBV29-1	-	TRBJ2-1	TRBD2	CSVFGPAGAFSEQFF	TGCAGCGTCTTTGGGCCAGCGGGAGCATTTAGTGAGCAGTTCTTC
TRBV30	-	TRBJ1-1	-	CACDILGITEAFF	TGTGCCTGTGACATATTGGGAATCACTGAAGCTTTCTTT
TRBV9	-	TRBJ2-2	TRBD2	CASSVESGRYTGELFF	TGTGCCAGCAGCGTAGAAAGCGGGAGGTACACCGGGGAGCTGTTTTTT
TRBV5-4	-	TRBJ2-3	-	CASSPKTASTDTQYF	TGTGCCAGCAGCCCGAAAACCGCGAGCACAGATACGCAGTATTTT
TRBV13	-	TRBJ2-7	-	CASSSGGRGYEQYF	TGTGCCAGCAGCTCCGGAGGCAGGGGCTACGAGCAGTACTTC
TRBV9	-	TRBJ2-1	-	CASSVGAPYEQFF	TGTGCCAGCAGCGTAGGTGCCCCGTATGAGCAGTTCTTC
TRBV28	few	TRBJ2-7	TRBD1	CASRRTGTGYEQYF	TGTGCCAGCAGGCGGACAGGGACGGGCTACGAGCAGTACTTC
TRBV29-1	few	TRBJ2-2	-	CSVLLGQSQGGELFF	TGCAGCGTGTTGCTCGGCCAGAGTCAGGGCGGGGAGCTGTTTTTT
TRBV9	few	TRBJ2-1	-	CASSVGSPSYNEQFF	TGTGCCAGCAGCGTAGGATCCCCCTCCTACAATGAGCAGTTCTTC
TRBV5-1	few	TRBJ2-3	TRBD2	CASLAGTITDTQYF	TGCGCCAGCTTGGCAGGGACTATCACAGATACGCAGTATTTT
TRBV7-7	-	TRBJ2-5	TRBD1	CASSPDRAKTQYF	TGTGCCAGCAGCCCAGACAGGGCAAAGACCCAGTACTTC
TRBV18	-	TRBJ2-3	-	CASSPGVDTQYF	TGTGCCAGCTCACCCGGGGTAGATACGCAGTATTTT
TRBV10-3	-	TRBJ2-7	-	CAIRQADEQYF	TGTGCCATCAGGCAGGCGGACGAGCAGTACTTC
TRBV6-6	-	TRBJ2-7	-	CASSRDILDYEQYF	TGTGCCAGCAGTCGGGATATCTTGGACTACGAGCAGTACTTC
TRBV7-9	-	TRBJ2-1	-	CASSSAVFEQFF	TGTGCCAGCAGCTCCGCGGTGTTTGAGCAGTTCTTC
TRBV30	-	TRBJ1-2	-	CAWSVGQPYGYTF	TGTGCCTGGAGTGTAGGGCAGCCATATGGCTACACCTTC
TRBV6-1	few	TRBJ2-1	TRBD2	CASSATSGKQFF	TGTGCCAGCAGCGCGACTAGCGGGAAGCAGTTCTTC
TRBV7-9	-	TRBJ2-2	-	CASRQTGNTGELFF	TGTGCCAGCAGGCAGACAGGCAACACCGGGGAGCTGTTTTTT
TRBV7-2	few	TRBJ2-3	-	CASTHSSTDTQYF	TGTGCCAGCACACACAGTAGCACAGATACGCAGTATTTT
TRBV30	few	TRBJ2-7	-	CAWSVPAKQYF	TGTGCCTGGAGTGTACCCGCCAAGCAGTACTTC
TRBV4-3	-	TRBJ2-1	TRBD2	CASSQLAGDEQFF	TGCGCCAGCAGCCAACTAGCGGGGGATGAGCAGTTCTTC
TRBV5-1	-	TRBJ2-2	-	CASSFFQPGELFF	TGCGCCAGCAGCTTTTTTCAACCCGGGGAGCTGTTTTTT
TRBV21-1	-	TRBJ2-4	-	CASSKVSWAKNIQYF	TGTGCCAGCAGCAAGGTCAGCTGGGCCAAAAACATTCAGTACTTC
TRBV10-3	-	TRBJ2-7	-	CAISRGGTPMVEQYF	TGTGCCATCAGTAGAGGGGGGACCCCAATGGTGGAGCAGTACTTC
TRBV2	-	TRBJ2-3	TRBD1	CASSEGQGTDTQYF	TGTGCCAGCAGTGAGGGACAGGGAACAGATACGCAGTATTTT
TRBV25-1	-	TRBJ2-5	-	CASNQFKETQYF	TGTGCCAGCAACCAGTTTAAAGAGACCCAGTACTTC
TRBV5-1	once	TRBJ2-7	-	CASSLVANSYEQYF	TGCGCCAGCAGCTTGGTAGCTAACTCCTACGAGCAGTACTTC
TRBV4-3	-	TRBJ2-1	-	CASSQDSRGNEQFF	TGCGCCAGCAGCCAAGATAGCCGGGGCAATGAGCAGTTCTTC
TRBV2	few	TRBJ2-5	TRBD1	CASGQGAWETQYF	TGTGCCAGTGGACAGGGGGCGTGGGAGACCCAGTACTTC
TRBV5-1	-	TRBJ1-2	TRBD1	CASSLDGQDPYGYTF	TGCGCCAGCAGCTTGGACGGACAGGACCCCTATGGCTACACCTTC
TRBV4-1	-	TRBJ2-1	-	CASSHYNEQFF	TGCGCCAGCAGCCACTACAATGAGCAGTTCTTC
TRBV28	few	TRBJ1-2	-	CASSFEVYGYTF	TGTGCCAGCAGTTTCGAGGTCTATGGCTACACCTTC